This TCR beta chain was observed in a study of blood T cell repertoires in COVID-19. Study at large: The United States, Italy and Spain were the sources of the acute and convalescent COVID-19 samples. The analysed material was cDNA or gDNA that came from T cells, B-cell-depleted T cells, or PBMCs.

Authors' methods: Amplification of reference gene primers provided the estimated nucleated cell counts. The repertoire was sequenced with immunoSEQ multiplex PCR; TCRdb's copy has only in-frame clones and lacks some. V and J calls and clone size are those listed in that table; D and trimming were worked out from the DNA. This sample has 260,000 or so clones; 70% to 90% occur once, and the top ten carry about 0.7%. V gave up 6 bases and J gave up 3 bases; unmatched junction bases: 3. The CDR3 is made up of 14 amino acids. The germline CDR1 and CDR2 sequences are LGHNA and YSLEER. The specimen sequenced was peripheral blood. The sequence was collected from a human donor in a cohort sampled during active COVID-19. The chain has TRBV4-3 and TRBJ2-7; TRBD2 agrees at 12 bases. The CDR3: CASSRTSGNYEQYF. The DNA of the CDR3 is TGCGCCAGCAGTCGGACTAGCGGGAACTACGAGCAGTACTTC.